This entry features one TCR beta chain sequence. What it binds is not known. The data are from a study of shared clonotypes between healthy human individuals. Across the whole study: Donors had three CD4 naive, three CD4 memory, two CD8 naive and one CD8 memory plate apiece. The study's findings and limits: For naive CD4 cells, approximately 4.8% of clonotypes were shared across a handful of donors.

Profiling relied on immunoSEQ multiplex PCR, and the TCRdb table lists in-frame clones only, not all of them. This repertoire shows about 610,000 clones, 97% found once; its top ten account for around 0.057%. J lost 1 base, V lost 3 bases, and 7 bases had no gene match. CDR3 length equals 18 residues. Germline CDR1 SGHRS, CDR2 YFSETQ. The sequencing input was naive CD4+ T cells sorted from blood. The sample's subset: CD45RA+ positively selected. The chain links TRBV5-1 to TRBJ2-7; TRBD2 aligns across 16 bases. The TCR originated in a woman aged 30 to 39 in good health. In DNA, the CDR3 is TGCGCCAGCAGCTCAGTCCCGGGACTAGCGGGAGGGTCCTACGAGCAGTACTTC. This encodes CASSSVPGLAGGSYEQYF.